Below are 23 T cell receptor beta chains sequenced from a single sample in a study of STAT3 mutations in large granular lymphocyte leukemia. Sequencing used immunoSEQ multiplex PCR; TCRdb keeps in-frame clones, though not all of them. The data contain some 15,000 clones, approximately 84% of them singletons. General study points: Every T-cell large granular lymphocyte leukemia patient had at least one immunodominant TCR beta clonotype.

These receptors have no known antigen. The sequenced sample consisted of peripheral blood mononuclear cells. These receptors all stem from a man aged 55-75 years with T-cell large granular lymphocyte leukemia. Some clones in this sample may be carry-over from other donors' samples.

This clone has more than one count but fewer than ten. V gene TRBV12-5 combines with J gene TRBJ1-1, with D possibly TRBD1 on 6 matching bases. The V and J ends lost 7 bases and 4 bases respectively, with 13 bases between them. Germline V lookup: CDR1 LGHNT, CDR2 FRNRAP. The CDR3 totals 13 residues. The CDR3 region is CASDETGITEAFF. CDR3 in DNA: TGTGCTAGTGACGAGACAGGAATCACTGAAGCTTTCTTT. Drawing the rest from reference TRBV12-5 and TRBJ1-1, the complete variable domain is DARVTQTPRHKVTEMGQEVTMRCQPILGHNTVFWYRQTMMQGLELLAYFRNRAPLDDSGMPKDRFSAEMPDATLATLKIQPSEPRDSAVYFCASDETGITEAFFGQGTRLTVV.

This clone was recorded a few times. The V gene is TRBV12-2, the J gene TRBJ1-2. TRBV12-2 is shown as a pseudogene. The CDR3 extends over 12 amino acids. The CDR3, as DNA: TGTGCAAGTCGCTTAGGGTTCTATGGCTACACCTTC. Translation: CASRLGFYGYTF.

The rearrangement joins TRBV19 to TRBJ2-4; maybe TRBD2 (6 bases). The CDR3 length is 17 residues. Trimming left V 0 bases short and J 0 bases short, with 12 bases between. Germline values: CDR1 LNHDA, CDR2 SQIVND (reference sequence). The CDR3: CASSIEGAGLAKNIQYF. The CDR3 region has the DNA TGTGCCAGTAGTATAGAGGGAGCGGGCCTAGCCAAAAACATTCAGTACTTC.

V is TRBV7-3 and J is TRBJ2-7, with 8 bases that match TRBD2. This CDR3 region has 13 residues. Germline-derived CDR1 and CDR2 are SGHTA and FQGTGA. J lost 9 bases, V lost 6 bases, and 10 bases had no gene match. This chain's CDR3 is CASSSSGGGVQYF. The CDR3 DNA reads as TGTGCCAGCAGTTCCAGCGGGGGTGGGGTGCAGTACTTC.

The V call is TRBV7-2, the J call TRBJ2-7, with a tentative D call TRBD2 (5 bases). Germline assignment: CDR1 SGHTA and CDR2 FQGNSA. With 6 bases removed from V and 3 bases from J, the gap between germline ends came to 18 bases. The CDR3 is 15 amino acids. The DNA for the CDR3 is TGTGCCAGCAGTTTGGGTTCCGGGGTTTACTACGAGCAGTACTTC. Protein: CASSLGSGVYYEQYF.

The CDR3 is CAWSVQDYNEQFF. The CDR3 bases are TGTGCCTGGAGTGTACAGGATTACAATGAGCAGTTCTTC. This sequence joins TRBV30 and TRBJ2-1; tentatively, D is TRBD1 (5 bases). The CDR3 is 13 residues long. The V end was cut by 0 bases, the J end by 4 bases, with 7 bases between. CDR1 and CDR2 (germline): GTSNPN, SVGIG (reference sequence).

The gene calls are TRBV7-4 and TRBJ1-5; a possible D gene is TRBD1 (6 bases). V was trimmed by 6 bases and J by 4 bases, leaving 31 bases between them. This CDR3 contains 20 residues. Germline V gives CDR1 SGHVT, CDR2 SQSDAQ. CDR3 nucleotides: TGTGCCAGCAGGATCCCAGGCGCGGGGACCCCCAAGGGGGTAAATCAGCCCCAGCATTTT. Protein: CASRIPGAGTPKGVNQPQHF. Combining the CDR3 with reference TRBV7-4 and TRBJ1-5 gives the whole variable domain GAGVSQSPRYKVAKRGRDVALRCDSISGHVTLYWYRQTLGQGSEVLTYSQSDAQRDKSGRPSGRFSAERPERSVSTLKIQRTEQGDSAVYLCASRIPGAGTPKGVNQPQHFGDGTRLSIL.

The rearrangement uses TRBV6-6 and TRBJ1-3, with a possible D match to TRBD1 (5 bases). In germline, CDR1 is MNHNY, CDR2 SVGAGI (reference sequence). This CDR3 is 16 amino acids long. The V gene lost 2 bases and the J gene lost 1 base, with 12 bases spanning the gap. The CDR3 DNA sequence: TGTGCCAGCAGTTACCAGACAGCATCTTCTGGAAACACCATATATTTT. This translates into CASSYQTASSGNTIYF.

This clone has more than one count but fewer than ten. The CDR3 DNA reads as TGCGCCAGCGCCGGGACAGTCAATGAAAAACTGTTTTTT. Protein product: CASAGTVNEKLFF. The chain joins TRBV5-1 to TRBJ1-4, with 7 positions matching TRBD1. Germline lookup yields CDR1 SGHRS and CDR2 YFSETQ. The trim removed 7 bases at V and 5 bases at J, leaving 5 bases unmatched. The CDR3 consists of 13 residues.

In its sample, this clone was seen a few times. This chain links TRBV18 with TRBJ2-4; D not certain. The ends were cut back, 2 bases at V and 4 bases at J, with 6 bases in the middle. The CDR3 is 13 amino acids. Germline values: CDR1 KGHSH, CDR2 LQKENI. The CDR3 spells CASSPAGKNIQYF. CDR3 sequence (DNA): TGTGCCAGCTCACCAGCAGGAAAAAACATTCAGTACTTC.

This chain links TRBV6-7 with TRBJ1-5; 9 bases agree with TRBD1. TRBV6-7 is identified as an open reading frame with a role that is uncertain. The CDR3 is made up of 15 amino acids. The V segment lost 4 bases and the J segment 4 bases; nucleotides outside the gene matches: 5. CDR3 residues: CASSSADRGNQPQHF. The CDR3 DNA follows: TGTGCCAGCAGTTCCGCGGACAGGGGAAATCAGCCCCAGCATTTT.

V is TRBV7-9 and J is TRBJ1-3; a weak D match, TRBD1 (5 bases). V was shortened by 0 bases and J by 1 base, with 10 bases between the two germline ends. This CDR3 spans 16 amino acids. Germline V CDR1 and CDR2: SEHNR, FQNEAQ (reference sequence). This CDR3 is CASSLAAGLSGNTIYF. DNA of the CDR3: TGTGCCAGCAGCTTAGCCGCAGGGCTATCTGGAAACACCATATATTTT.

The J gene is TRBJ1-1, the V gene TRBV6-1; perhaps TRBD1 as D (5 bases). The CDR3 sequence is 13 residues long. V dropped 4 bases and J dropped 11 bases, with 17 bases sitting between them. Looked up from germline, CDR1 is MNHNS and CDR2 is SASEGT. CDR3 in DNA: TGTGCCAGCAGTGGGGCGAGGTCGGAGGGGGCTTTCTTT. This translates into CASSGARSEGAFF.

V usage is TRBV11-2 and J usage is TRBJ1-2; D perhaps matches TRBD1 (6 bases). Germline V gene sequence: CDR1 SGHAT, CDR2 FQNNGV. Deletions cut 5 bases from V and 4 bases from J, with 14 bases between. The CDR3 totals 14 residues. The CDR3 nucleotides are TGTGCCAGCAGCCAACTACAGGGCAGCTATGGCTACACCTTC. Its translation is CASSQLQGSYGYTF. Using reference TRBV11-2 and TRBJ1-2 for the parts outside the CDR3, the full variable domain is EAGVAQSPRYKIIEKRQSVAFWCNPISGHATLYWYQQILGQGPKLLIQFQNNGVVDDSQLPKDRFSAERLKGVDSTLKIQPAKLEDSAVYLCASSQLQGSYGYTFGSGTRLTVV.

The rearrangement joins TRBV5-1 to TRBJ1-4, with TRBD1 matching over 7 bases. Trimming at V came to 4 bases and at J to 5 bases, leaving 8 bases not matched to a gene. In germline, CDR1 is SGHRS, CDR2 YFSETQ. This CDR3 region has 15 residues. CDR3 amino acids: CASSAPGQLNEKLFF. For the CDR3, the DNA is TGCGCCAGCAGCGCACCGGGACAGCTAAATGAAAAACTGTTTTTT.

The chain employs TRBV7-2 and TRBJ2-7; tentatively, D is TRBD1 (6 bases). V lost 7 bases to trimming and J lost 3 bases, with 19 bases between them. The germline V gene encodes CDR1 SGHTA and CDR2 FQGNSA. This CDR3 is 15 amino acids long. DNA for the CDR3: TGTGCCAGCACCTCTCAAGGGGGACGTCGCTACGAGCAGTACTTC. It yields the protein CASTSQGGRRYEQYF.

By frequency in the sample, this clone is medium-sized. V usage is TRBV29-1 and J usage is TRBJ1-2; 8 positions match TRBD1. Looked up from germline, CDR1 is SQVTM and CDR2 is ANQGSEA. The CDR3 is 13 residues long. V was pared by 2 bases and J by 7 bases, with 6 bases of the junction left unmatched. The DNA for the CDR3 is TGCAGCGTTGAACGGCCAGGGGGCGGTGGCTACACCTTC. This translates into CSVERPGGGGYTF.

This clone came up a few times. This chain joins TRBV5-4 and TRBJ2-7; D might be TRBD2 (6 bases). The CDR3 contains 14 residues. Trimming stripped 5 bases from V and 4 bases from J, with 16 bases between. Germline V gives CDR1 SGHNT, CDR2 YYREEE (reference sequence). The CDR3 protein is CASSSSGTGYEQYF. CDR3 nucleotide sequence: TGTGCCAGCAGTTCGTCCGGGACTGGGTACGAGCAGTACTTC.

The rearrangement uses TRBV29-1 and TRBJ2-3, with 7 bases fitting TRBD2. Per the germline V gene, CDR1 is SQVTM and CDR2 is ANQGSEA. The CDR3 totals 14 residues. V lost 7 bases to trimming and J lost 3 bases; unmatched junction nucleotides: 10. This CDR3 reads CSAGGEGLTDTQYF. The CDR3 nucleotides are TGCAGCGCTGGCGGGGAGGGCCTGACAGATACGCAGTATTTT.

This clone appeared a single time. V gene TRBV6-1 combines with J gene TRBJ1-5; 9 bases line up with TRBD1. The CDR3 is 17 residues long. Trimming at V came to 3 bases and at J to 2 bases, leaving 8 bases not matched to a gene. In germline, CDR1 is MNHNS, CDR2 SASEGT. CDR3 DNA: TGTGCCAGCAGTGACGGTACAGGGGGCATGGGCAATCAGCCCCAGCATTTT. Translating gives CASSDGTGGMGNQPQHF.

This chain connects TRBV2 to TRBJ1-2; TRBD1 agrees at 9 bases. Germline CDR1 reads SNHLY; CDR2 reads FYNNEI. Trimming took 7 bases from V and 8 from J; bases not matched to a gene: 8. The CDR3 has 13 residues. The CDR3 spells CASNLGQGEGYTF. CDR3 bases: TGTGCCAGCAATTTGGGACAGGGAGAAGGCTACACCTTC. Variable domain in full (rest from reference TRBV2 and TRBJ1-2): EPEVTQTPSHQVTQMGQEVILRCVPISNHLYFYWYRQILGQKVEFLVSFYNNEISEKSEIFDDQFSVERPDGSNFTLKIRSTKLEDSAMYFCASNLGQGEGYTFGSGTRLTVV.

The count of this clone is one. The CDR3 is CASSLVGLVEETQYF. The CDR3 coding sequence is TGTGCCAGCAGCTTAGTGGGACTAGTGGAAGAGACCCAGTACTTC. This chain connects TRBV7-2 to TRBJ2-5; 8 nucleotides align to TRBD2. In germline, CDR1 is SGHTA, CDR2 FQGNSA. The CDR3 runs 15 residues. J gave up 3 bases and V 1 base, and 4 bases lay outside the gene matches.

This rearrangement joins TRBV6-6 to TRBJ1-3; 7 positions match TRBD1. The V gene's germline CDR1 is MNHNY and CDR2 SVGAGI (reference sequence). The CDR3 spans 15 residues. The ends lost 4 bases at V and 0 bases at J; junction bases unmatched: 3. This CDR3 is CASSSGTASGNTIYF. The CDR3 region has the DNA TGTGCCAGCAGTTCCGGGACAGCCTCTGGAAACACCATATATTTT.